Listed below are T cell receptor beta chains from one sample, sequenced in a study of blood T cell repertoires in COVID-19. Here immunoSEQ multiplex PCR was the method, and the copy in TCRdb shows in-frame clones only, minus some. Found here are 200,000 to 300,000 clones, approximately 85% of them singletons; the top ten hold 0.8%. The specimen was peripheral blood. These receptors all stem from a woman between 25 and 40 years old with acute or convalescent COVID-19. Both conserved end residues are part of each CDR3. A D gene is named only where the DNA matches it firmly. Clone size is not always given. Where it is, it says once, few, many or a class for expanded clones.

d_gene	abundance	v_gene	j_gene	CDR3aa	CDR3nt
-	-	TRBV5-6	TRBJ1-1	CASSLASGGTEAFF	TGTGCCAGCAGCTTGGCATCGGGGGGCACTGAAGCTTTCTTT
-	once	TRBV9	TRBJ1-3	CASSPRTASGNTIYF	TGTGCCAGCAGCCCCCGGACAGCCTCTGGAAACACCATATATTTT
-	-	TRBV12-3/TRBV12-4	TRBJ1-5	CASSPSNQPQHF	TGTGCCAGCAGCCCTTCTAATCAGCCCCAGCATTTT
TRBD2	once	TRBV30	TRBJ2-5	CAWRLLAGGPETQYF	TGTGCCTGGAGATTGCTAGCGGGAGGGCCAGAGACCCAGTACTTC
TRBD2	-	TRBV29-1	TRBJ2-7	CSVVGGTSGRVLGEQYF	TGCAGCGTTGTTGGGGGAACTAGCGGGAGGGTGCTGGGCGAGCAGTACTTC
TRBD2	-	TRBV7-8	TRBJ2-1	CASSLGGTRNEQFF	TGTGCCAGCAGCTTAGGTGGGACTAGGAATGAGCAGTTCTTC
TRBD1	once	TRBV6-1	TRBJ1-5	CASSEGDRYNQPQHF	TGTGCCAGCAGTGAAGGGGACAGGTATAATCAGCCCCAGCATTTT
-	-	TRBV12-3/TRBV12-4	TRBJ1-2	CASSFDQPQGHF	TGTGCCAGCAGTTTTGACCAACCCCAAGGACACTTC
TRBD2	-	TRBV5-1	TRBJ2-7	CASSLGLAGLYEQYF	TGCGCCAGCAGCTTGGGGCTAGCGGGCTTATACGAGCAGTACTTC
-	few	TRBV10-1	TRBJ2-7	CASSEGADTGKQYF	TGCGCCAGCAGTGAGGGGGCTGACACCGGCAAGCAGTACTTC
-	-	TRBV4-3	TRBJ2-7	CASSLTVSYEQYF	TGCGCCAGCAGCCTAACAGTTTCCTACGAGCAGTACTTC
TRBD2	-	TRBV7-3	TRBJ2-1	CASSLNVLAGSEQFF	TGTGCCAGCAGCTTAAACGTCCTAGCGGGAAGTGAGCAGTTCTTC
-	-	TRBV2	TRBJ1-2	CASPGGGGDGYTF	TGTGCCAGCCCAGGTGGGGGGGGCGATGGCTACACCTTC
-	-	TRBV11-3	TRBJ1-1	CASSSRRQGNTEAFF	TGTGCCAGCAGCTCAAGACGGCAGGGGAACACTGAAGCTTTCTTT
TRBD1	-	TRBV19	TRBJ2-6	CASRTGVSGANVLTF	TGTGCCAGTAGAACAGGGGTCTCTGGGGCCAACGTCCTGACTTTC
-	-	TRBV19	TRBJ2-2	CASVKEGRETTKTNTGELFF	TGTGCCAGCGTCAAGGAAGGGCGAGAAACGACTAAAACGAACACCGGGGAGCTGTTTTTT
-	-	TRBV9	TRBJ2-7	CASSRTEDSYEQYF	TGTGCCAGCAGCCGAACCGAGGACTCCTACGAGCAGTACTTC
TRBD1	-	TRBV30	TRBJ2-3	CAWSDRGDTQYF	TGTGCCTGGAGTGACAGGGGTGATACGCAGTATTTT
-	once	TRBV19	TRBJ1-3	CASTRSGGNTIYF	TGTGCCAGTACCAGGTCTGGCGGAAACACCATATATTTT
TRBD1	-	TRBV30	TRBJ2-7	CAWSRQGAEEQYF	TGTGCCTGGAGTAGGCAGGGGGCGGAGGAGCAGTACTTC
-	-	TRBV18	TRBJ1-5	CASSATGFNQPQHF	TGTGCCAGCTCAGCCACAGGGTTCAATCAGCCCCAGCATTTT
-	-	TRBV6-4	TRBJ1-1	CASSGPRDTLNTEAFF	TGTGCCAGCAGTGGACCCCGGGACACACTGAACACTGAAGCTTTCTTT
TRBD2	-	TRBV15	TRBJ2-4	CATSRVLAGGDIQYF	TGTGCCACCAGCAGAGTTTTAGCGGGAGGGGACATTCAGTACTTC
-	once	TRBV9	TRBJ2-5	CASSVQDQETQYF	TGTGCCAGCAGCGTACAGGACCAAGAGACCCAGTACTTC
TRBD1	once	TRBV10-3	TRBJ1-1	CAISETGTGRLNTEAFF	TGTGCCATCAGTGAGACCGGGACAGGCAGACTGAACACTGAAGCTTTCTTT